The subject of this entry is one T cell receptor (beta chain). Antigen specificity is unknown. The data belong to a study of T cells expressing NK-cell markers. Study-level background: The TCR beta repertoires originated in sorted CD3+CD56+NKG2C+, CD3+CD56+NKG2C- and CD3+CD56-NKG2C+ T cells. Seropositivity for HCMV was found in seven of the eight sequenced donors, with one seronegative.

TCRdb reprocessed the 5' RACE reads and reports one entry per CDR3 protein, with no DNA. This sample carries 500,000 to 700,000 distinct CDR3 sequences, with 3.5% to 4.5% going to the ten biggest clones. Study-wide results and limits: Top CD8+ clonotypes included the dominant CD3+CD56+NKG2C+ clonotypes in six donors.

The TCR sequence derives from a man younger than 35 in good health. Sequencing input: blood T cells: a sorted CD56 or NKG2C T cell subset, CD4+ or CD8+ T cells, or bulk PBMC T cells (not recorded which).

CDR3 amino acids: CSARRRGRGTDTQYF. This chain connects TRBV20-1 to TRBJ2-3; TCRdb's assignment of TRBD1 cannot be checked, as there is no DNA. Germline V lookup: CDR1 DFQATT, CDR2 SNEGSKA (reference sequence). CDR3 size: 15 residues.